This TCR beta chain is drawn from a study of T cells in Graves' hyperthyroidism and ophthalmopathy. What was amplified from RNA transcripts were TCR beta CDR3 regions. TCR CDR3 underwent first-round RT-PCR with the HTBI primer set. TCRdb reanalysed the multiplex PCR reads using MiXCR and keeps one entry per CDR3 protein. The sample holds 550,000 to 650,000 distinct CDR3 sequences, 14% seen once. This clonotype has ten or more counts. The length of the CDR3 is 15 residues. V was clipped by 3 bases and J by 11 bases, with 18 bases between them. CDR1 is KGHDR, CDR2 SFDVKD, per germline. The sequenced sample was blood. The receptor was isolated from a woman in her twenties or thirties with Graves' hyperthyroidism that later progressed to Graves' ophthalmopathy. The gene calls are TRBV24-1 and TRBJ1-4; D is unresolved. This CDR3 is CATSDPRSPGGKLFF. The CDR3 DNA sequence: TGTGCCACCAGTGATCCTAGGAGCCCCGGAGGGAAACTGTTTTTT.